This TCR beta chain was sequenced in a study of T cell changes during pregnancy in multiple sclerosis. Assay: immunoSEQ multiplex PCR; the TCRdb copy retains only in-frame clones and omits some. The data show about 100,000 clones, 90% to 95% seen once. This CDR3 is built from 18 residues. With 3 bases clipped from V and 5 bases from J, the junction kept 13 bases outside the gene matches. Germline V gene data show CDR1 as MNHNS and CDR2 as SASEGT. This clonotype originated in a female donor with multiple sclerosis, enrolled in a pregnancy study. The specimen comprised peripheral blood, sampled before pregnancy. This sequence joins TRBV6-1 and TRBJ2-1; 10 bases fit TRBD2. CDR3 bases: TGTGCCAGCAGTGATGGACAGGGTAGTAGCGGGAGGCACAATGAGCAGTTCTTC. The encoded protein is CASSDGQGSSGRHNEQFF.